This is a list of T cell receptor beta chains from one sample in a study of blood T cell repertoires in COVID-19. This table comes from immunoSEQ multiplex PCR, and its TCRdb copy is limited to in-frame clones, with some not included. Counted here are 65,000 to 85,000 clones, 79% occurring once; the ten biggest clones make up approximately 5%. Sequenced sample: peripheral blood. The source is an elderly woman with active or convalescent COVID-19. The conserved cysteine and the conserved F or W are not part of the CDR3 here.

14 TRBJ2-3 TRBV3-1/TRBV3-2 ASSQVSGGYLNTQY
12 TRBJ1-4 TRBV19 ASNTAGTNEKLF
13 TRBJ2-7 TRBV19 ASSIGQGGGYEQY
14 TRBJ2-1 TRBV7-2 ASSTTDRGLRNEQF
15 TRBJ1-5 TRBV3-1/TRBV3-2 ASSQETGRISNQPQH
15 TRBJ1-6 TRBV6-2/TRBV6-3 ASSTRAPGQGDSPLH
17 TRBJ2-3 TRBV7-2 ASSQRTSGRASRADTQY
15 TRBJ2-1 TRBV6-2/TRBV6-3 ASSPRPREIVSDEQF
13 TRBJ2-7 TRBV7-8 ASRNDRGESYEQY
12 TRBJ2-7 TRBV7-9 ASSDRTSGVEQY
14 TRBJ2-7 TRBV4-3 ASSQDTSVDSYEQY
12 TRBJ2-1 TRBV2 ASSSGLAAGEQF
13 TRBJ2-2 TRBV6-4 ARRTATSNTGELF
14 TRBJ2-7 TRBV21-1 ATTGGKLAGGEEQY
12 TRBJ2-3 TRBV15 ATSRGGKGDTQY
11 TRBJ1-1 TRBV28 ASIYDRNTEAF
12 TRBJ2-7 TRBV7-9 ASSARGLRFEQY
12 TRBJ1-3 TRBV11-2 ASSLAPTANTIY
11 TRBJ1-5 TRBV12-3/TRBV12-4 ASKETGNQPQH
11 TRBJ1-1 TRBV18 ASSLGTVGEAF
13 TRBJ1-5 TRBV10-1 ASTWTGLSNQPQH
11 TRBJ2-5 TRBV19 ASTTGGMETQY
13 TRBJ1-3 TRBV15 ATSKPQGQGNTIY
16 TRBJ1-6 TRBV4-3 ASSRGAGGSSYNSPLH
12 TRBJ2-7 TRBV28 ASSLIEPNYEQY
12 TRBJ2-2 TRBV4-3 ASSQAVRTGELF
12 TRBJ2-5 TRBV7-9 ASSFYGYQETQY
11 TRBJ2-5 TRBV12-3/TRBV12-4 ASSPTPWETQY
12 TRBJ2-5 TRBV30 AWNLGQAMGTQY
18 TRBJ1-4 TRBV19 ASSKPHDRGGLVSNEKLF
13 TRBJ1-3 TRBV4-1 ASSQDRGYGNTIY
15 TRBJ1-6 TRBV7-9 ASSSGPANSYNSPLH
14 TRBJ2-1 TRBV15 ATSRDYETTYNEQF
14 TRBJ2-5 TRBV18 ASSPPAQGKGETQY
13 TRBJ1-4 TRBV4-3 ASSQDGYTNEKLF
12 TRBJ2-7 TRBV27 ASSLRGGRGEQY